Included here is one TCR beta chain sequence, with context. There is no known antigen for this receptor. Base qualities are not at hand, and no much larger clone is one base apart. Trimmed from V: 6 bases; trimmed from J: 7 bases; junction bases lacking a gene match: 8. CDR1 and CDR2 are drawn from the germline V gene: SNHLY, FYNNEI. Inclusive of the bounding cysteine and phenylalanine, the CDR3 is 15 residues long. Only the CDR3 portion is preserved as DNA: 45 bases, with reading frame beginning at the first base. The sample originates from a study of cytomegalovirus exposure and HLA in healthy donors (dated by TCRdb to the late 2010s). Turning to the overall study: An earlier analysis of 550 to 700 of the donors reported 250 to 350 Gb of sequence data and 100 million to 130 million unique TCR beta sequences from about 180 million T cells. Roughly 300 gigabases of sequencing data and 70 million to 95 million unique TCR sequences made up an early release that covered 640 HLA-typed donors. The genetic ancestry cluster associated with self-reported Caucasian donors included roughly 84% of the roughly 410 genotyped donors. The study aimed to test whether signatures of past pathogen exposure could be identified by cataloging public T cell receptors. The study profiled the T cell repertoires of hundreds of subjects by immunosequencing and related them to cytomegalovirus serostatus. Along with the roughly 610-subject first cohort, a separate validation cohort of over a hundred different subjects was used. To predict cytomegalovirus infection status, the study combined high-throughput TCR immunosequencing, statistical association of individual TCRs with disease status, and machine learning. A later analysis re-examined previously published TCR beta repertoires from around 670 donors and added high-resolution HLA genotyping to investigate patterns of TCR occurrence. In the later analysis, no new phenotypic data were used to find candidate immune exposures; instead, reliance was placed on TCR beta sequences and their occurrence across donors. To decide whether each TCR beta V gene segment behaved as functional or pseudogenic, an earlier analysis of over 500 of the donors relied on high-throughput TCR beta sequencing. Donor age, sex, ethnicity and CMV serostatus were collected together with the repertoire data. A later genetic analysis took genome-wide SNP genotypes for about three fifths of the roughly 670 donors and used that subset as a discovery cohort. All discovery cohort repertoires had been generated using a single sequencing platform. Class I and class II HLA loci were covered by the typing at four-digit resolution. The number of typed donors differed by locus: about 629-630 for A, B, C, DRB1 and DQB1; roughly 510 for DQA1; fewer than 610 for DPA1; and 400 to 480 for DPB1. Several DR-DQ haplotypes were treated as single units for association and clustering because of strong linkage in the cohort. On average, approximately 250,000 unique TCR beta nucleotide sequences were sequenced per donor among more than 350 genotyped donors of the cohort, with roughly 20% of those sequences being non-productive. Study-wide findings and limitations: In a later analysis, 16,951 TCR beta sequences were associated with specific HLA alleles at a false discovery rate of 0.05. Roughly uniform sequencing depth across donors was assumed in presence/absence analyses, although this assumption may not hold. Compared with equally common non-associated chains, HLA-associated TCR beta chains in a later analysis were more clonally expanded and had lower generation probabilities. Correlated functional status among segregating V segments might be attributable to linkage disequilibrium, but an unknown experimental factor could not be ruled out. Cytomegalovirus status was reported to be diagnosed by the classifier with high specificity and sensitivity in both the original and validation cohorts. A later genetic analysis reported fewer N-insertions in productive TCRs among donors in an Asian-associated ancestry cluster than the roughly 620-donor mean. Most CMV-associated TCR beta chains appeared to be HLA-restricted in a later analysis, and the HLA associations seemed to be driven largely by CMV exposure. The earlier analysis of 587 of the donors excluded fewer than 20 rarely observed V segments, including chromosome 9 orphons, because counts were too low. CMV serostatus was the only immune exposure information available for the cohort. A total of some 180 TCR beta chains were listed by the study as associated with cytomegalovirus. HLA typing was unavailable for some donors at each locus, so association tests used only the typed subset. According to the authors, the approach could potentially be generalized to other disease states and immunological phenotypes. An earlier analysis of 587 of the donors showed that most TCR beta V segments appeared in productive rearrangements either about 90% or about 30% of the time, which broadly matched IMGT annotations. A further reported finding was that TCR beta sequences accurately predicted the HLA-A and HLA-B alleles for most subjects in the first cohort. Most TCR sequences were observed very rarely across donors, whereas some public TCRs were present in many individuals. According to a later analysis, parvovirus B19, influenza, CMV and Epstein-Barr virus appeared linked to several top co-occurrence clusters. According to a later analysis, TCR association rates differed among HLA loci, with DRB1 alleles showing the most associated TCRs and HLA-C alleles showing the fewest. The cohort was sequenced for TCR beta chains only, and without alpha or paired-chain data the features that could be detected were limited. V-gene and J-gene trimming of TCR beta chains was associated with a missense DCLRE1C variant in a later genetic analysis, and the association was replicated in an independent cohort. The 87-base-pair reads could not distinguish some IMGT-functional V segments, including TRBV6-2 and TRBV6-3, so those segments were excluded. When HLA alleles, especially DR and DQ, strongly co-occurred, TCR associations were difficult to assign to individual alleles. In vitro tests confirmed that a few of the cytomegalovirus-associated TCR beta chains recognize cytomegalovirus antigens. A cluster of highly shared sequence variants was judged likely to represent a technical artifact of the sequencing pipeline.

Library construction relied on the immunoSEQ multiplex PCR assay. A mixture of 60 forward primers for TCR Vbeta segments and 13 reverse primers for TCR Jbeta segments was used in the multiplex PCR. Amplification of the CDR3 region of rearranged TCR beta genes was performed with a multiplex PCR assay on genomic DNA. On the Illumina HiSeq System, the amplified TCR beta libraries were sequenced as 87-base-pair reads. Per the original workflow: Across the 600 to 700 repertoires, a later analysis counted 80 million or so unique TCR beta chains, 8.5 million to 12 million of which were shared by at least two donors. Raw reads were error-corrected and collapsed into unique sequences by a nearest-neighbor algorithm in which closely related sequences were merged to remove PCR and sequencing errors. Alignment of CDR3 sequences to IMGT reference sequences was used to assign V, D and J gene segments. Each retained sequence needed at least a six-nucleotide match to both a V gene segment and a J gene segment. A rearrangement counted as productive if the CDR3 had no stop codons and remained in frame with V and J, and every other rearrangement counted as non-productive. CDR3 was defined by IMGT convention, running from the second conserved V-encoded cysteine to the conserved J-encoded phenylalanine. In an earlier analysis of around 570 of the donors, sequences lacking an unambiguous match to a single V gene segment were excluded. An earlier analysis of several hundred of the donors called V segments functional above 56.7% productive rearrangements and segregating when the between-donor standard deviation exceeded 5%. To diagnose cytomegalovirus status from the catalog of TCR beta chain sequences, a statistical classification framework was built. In a later analysis, V and J genes were assigned by comparing TCR nucleotide sequences against IMGT/GENE-DB human TR gene sequences. The TCRdist pipeline was used in a later analysis to assign CDR3 sequences and most-parsimonious VDJ recombination scenarios. A later analysis defined each TCR beta chain by its CDR3 amino acid sequence plus V-gene family, and excluded reads lacking a unique V-gene family. As a way to deal with suspected cross-contamination and a sequencing artifact, a later analysis dropped over 550 nucleotide sequences that were highly shared and had low generation probability. A later analysis calculated a clonal expansion index for each public chain from normalized within-repertoire ranks of inferred template counts. Generation probabilities in a later analysis came from a VDJ recombination model fitted to out-of-frame rearrangements, and those results were checked against IGoR. Hypergeometric tests were used in a later analysis to score TCR-TCR, TCR-HLA and TCR-CMV co-occurrence, with a repertoire-size bias correction applied to the TCR pairs. In a later analysis, false discovery rates were estimated by permuting HLA or CMV assignments 20 times. In a later analysis, co-occurring TCRs were grouped using DBSCAN, and TCRdist sequence similarity was added for clustering within HLA-allele-positive subsets. Repertoires with fewer than 30,000 or more than 120,000 public chains were left out of co-occurrence clustering, as were about five repertoires with anomalous nucleotide sharing. Held by TCRdb, this immuneACCESS table contains in-frame sequences only and omits some clones. Under half of the omission traces to an unresolved V gene where checked; the cause of the rest is unknown. The V and J calls and the clone size are those of that table, but D and trimming were determined from the DNA. The sample records about 67,000 clones, 55% to 80% of which are singletons. The ten largest clonotypes hold approximately 2.1% of the sample.

The cohort consisted of 666 healthy bone marrow donors. Cohort members were all nominally healthy when sampled, although unrecorded immune exposures were likely present. The donor was CMV seronegative and was included in the group of 352 seronegative cohort members. Every donor gave a peripheral blood sample, and the peripheral blood mononuclear cells from that sample were used for TCR beta sequencing. Genomic DNA was extracted from the blood cell samples with the Qiagen DNeasy Blood Extraction Kit. The source material was PBMCs. This receptor was taken from a woman aged 25 to 39 in good health and CMV-seronegative. The chain is assembled from TRBV2 and TRBJ2-1, with 11 central nucleotides matching TRBD2. The DNA reads as follows: TGTGCCAGCAGCTTAGCGGGGGGGCCTGGTAATGAGCAGTTCTTC. This codes for CASSLAGGPGNEQFF.